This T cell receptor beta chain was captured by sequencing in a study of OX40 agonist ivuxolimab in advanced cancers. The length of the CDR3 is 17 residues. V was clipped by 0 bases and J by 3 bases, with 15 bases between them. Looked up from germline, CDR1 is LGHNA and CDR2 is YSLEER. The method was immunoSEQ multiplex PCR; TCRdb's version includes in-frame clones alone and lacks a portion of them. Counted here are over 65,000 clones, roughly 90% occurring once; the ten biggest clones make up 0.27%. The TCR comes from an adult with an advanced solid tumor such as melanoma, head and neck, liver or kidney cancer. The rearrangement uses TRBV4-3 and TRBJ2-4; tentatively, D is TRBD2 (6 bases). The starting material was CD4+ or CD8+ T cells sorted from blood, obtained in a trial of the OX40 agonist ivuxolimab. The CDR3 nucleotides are TGCGCCAGCAGCCAAGATCCGGGGGTTATAGGCAAAAACATTCAGTACTTC. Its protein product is CASSQDPGVIGKNIQYF.